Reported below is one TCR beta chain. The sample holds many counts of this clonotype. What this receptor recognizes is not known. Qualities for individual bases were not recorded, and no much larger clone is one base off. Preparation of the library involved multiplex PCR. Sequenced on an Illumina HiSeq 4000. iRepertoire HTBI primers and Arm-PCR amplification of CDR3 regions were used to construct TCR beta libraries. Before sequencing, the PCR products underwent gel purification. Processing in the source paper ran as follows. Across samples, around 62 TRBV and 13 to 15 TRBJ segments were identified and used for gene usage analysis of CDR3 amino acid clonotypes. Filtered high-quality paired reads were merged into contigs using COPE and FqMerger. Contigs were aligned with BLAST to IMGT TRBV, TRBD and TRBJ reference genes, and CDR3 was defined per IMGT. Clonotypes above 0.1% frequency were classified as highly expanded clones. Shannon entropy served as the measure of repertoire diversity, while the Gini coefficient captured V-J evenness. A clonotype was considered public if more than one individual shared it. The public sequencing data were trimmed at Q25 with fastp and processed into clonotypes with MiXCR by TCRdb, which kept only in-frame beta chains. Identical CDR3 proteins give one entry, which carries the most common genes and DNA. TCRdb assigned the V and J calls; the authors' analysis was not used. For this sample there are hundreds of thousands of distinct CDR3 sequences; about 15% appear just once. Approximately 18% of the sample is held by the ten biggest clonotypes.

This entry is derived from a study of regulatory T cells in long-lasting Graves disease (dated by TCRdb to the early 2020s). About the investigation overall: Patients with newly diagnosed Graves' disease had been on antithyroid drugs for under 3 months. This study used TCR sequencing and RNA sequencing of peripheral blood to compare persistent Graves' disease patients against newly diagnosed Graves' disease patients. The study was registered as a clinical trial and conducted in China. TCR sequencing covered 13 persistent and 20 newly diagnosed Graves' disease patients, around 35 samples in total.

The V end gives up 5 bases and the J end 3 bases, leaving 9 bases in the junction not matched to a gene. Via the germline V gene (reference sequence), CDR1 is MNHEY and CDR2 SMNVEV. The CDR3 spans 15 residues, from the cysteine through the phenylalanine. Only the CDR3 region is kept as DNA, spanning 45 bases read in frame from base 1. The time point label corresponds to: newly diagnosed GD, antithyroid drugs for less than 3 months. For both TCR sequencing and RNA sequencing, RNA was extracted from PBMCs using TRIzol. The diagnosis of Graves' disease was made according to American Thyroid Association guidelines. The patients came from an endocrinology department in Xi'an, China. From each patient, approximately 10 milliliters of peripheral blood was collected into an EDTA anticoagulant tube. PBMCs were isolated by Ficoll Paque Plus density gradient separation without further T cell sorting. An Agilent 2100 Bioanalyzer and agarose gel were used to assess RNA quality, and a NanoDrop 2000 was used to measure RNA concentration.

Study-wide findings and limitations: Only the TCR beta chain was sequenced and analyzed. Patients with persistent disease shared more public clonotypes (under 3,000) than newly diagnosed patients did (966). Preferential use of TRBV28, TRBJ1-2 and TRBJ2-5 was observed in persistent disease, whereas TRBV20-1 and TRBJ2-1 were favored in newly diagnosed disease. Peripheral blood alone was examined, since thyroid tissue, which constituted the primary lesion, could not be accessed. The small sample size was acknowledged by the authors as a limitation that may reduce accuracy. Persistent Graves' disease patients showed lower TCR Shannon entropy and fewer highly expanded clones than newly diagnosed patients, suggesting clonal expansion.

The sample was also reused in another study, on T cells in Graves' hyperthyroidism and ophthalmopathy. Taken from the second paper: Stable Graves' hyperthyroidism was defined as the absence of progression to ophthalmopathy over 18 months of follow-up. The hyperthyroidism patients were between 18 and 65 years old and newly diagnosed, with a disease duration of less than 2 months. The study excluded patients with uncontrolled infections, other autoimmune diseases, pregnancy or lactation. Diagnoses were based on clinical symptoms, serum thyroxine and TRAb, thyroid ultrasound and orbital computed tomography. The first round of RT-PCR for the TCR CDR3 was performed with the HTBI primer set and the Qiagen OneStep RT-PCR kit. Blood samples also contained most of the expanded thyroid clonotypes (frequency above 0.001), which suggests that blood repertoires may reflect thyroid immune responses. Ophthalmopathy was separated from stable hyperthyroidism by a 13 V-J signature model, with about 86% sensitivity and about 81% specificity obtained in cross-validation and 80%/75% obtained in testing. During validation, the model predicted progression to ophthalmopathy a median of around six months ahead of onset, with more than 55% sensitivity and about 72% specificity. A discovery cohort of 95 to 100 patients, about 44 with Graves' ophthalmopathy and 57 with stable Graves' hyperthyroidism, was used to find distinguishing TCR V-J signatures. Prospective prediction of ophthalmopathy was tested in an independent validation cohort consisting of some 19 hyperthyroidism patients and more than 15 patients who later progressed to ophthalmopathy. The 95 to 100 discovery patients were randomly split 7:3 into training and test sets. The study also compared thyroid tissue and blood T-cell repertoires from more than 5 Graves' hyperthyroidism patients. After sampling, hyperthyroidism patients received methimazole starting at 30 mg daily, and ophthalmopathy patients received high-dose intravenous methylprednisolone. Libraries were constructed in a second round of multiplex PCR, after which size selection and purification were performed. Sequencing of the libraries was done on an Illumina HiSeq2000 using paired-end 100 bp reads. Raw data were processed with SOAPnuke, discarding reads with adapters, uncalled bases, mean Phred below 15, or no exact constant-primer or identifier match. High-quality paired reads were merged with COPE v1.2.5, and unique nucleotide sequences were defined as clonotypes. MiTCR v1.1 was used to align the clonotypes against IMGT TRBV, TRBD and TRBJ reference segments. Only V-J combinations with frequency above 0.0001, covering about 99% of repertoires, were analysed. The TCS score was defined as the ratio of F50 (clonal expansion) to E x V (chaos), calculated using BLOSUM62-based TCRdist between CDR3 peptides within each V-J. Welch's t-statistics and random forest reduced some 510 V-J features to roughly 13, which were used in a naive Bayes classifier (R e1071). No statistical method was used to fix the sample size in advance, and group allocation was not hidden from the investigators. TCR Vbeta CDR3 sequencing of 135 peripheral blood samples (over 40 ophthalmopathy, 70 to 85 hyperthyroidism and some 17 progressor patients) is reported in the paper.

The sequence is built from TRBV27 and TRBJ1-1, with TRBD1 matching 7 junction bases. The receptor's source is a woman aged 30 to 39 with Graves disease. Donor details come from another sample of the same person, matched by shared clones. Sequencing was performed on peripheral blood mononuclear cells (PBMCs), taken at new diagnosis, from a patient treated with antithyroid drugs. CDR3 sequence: CASSPGQLIYTEAFF. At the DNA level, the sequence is TGTGCCAGCAGTCCGGGACAGCTTATCTACACTGAAGCTTTCTTT.